This entry concerns a single T cell receptor beta chain. There is no known antigen for this receptor. Libraries were made using 5' RACE. For each TCR library, 3,500 to 4,500 ng of total RNA was used. For each sample, cDNA synthesis was carried out in eight separate reactions using SMARTScribe reverse transcriptase. During cDNA synthesis, template switching was used to introduce unique molecular identifiers that contained a 6-nucleotide sample barcode. TCRalpha and TCRbeta cDNA was amplified in two nested PCRs of about 17 and 10 cycles, and bead purification was carried out after each PCR. Before amplification, cDNA was treated with uracil DNA-glycosylase and purified using the QIAquick PCR purification kit. In the second PCR, Illumina TruSeq-compatible adapters and sample-specific barcodes were added. TapeStation and Qubit were used to check library quality and concentration, and approximately 5.4 ng of each library was pooled. Sequencing of pooled libraries was carried out on an Illumina HiSeq2500 single-index Rapid Run using 2 x 100 bp reads and custom sequencing primers. The published analysis was carried out like this. UMI-based consensus assembly with MiGEC version 1.2.6 was used to correct PCR and sequencing errors. MiXCR version 2.1.1 was used for V(D)J alignment, clonotype assembly and CDR3 extraction. To normalise gene usage, clonotype sharing and MAIT/NKT TCR abundance, the analysis used the top 1000, 10 000 and 20 000 clonotypes per sample. Diversity was computed as the inverse Simpson index with the vegan R package after downsampling to 27 000 UMIs. Paired Mann-Whitney U tests on discordant twin pairs were used, with Benjamini-Hochberg multiple-testing correction. The reads, reprocessed by TCRdb, yield one row per CDR3 protein sequence and no DNA. The V and J calls follow TCRdb's processing rather than the paper's. The sample's table covers 150,000 to 200,000 distinct CDR3 sequences. Clones ranked in the top ten supply 2.8% of the sample.

From the cysteine up to the phenylalanine, the CDR3 has a length of 13 residues. A DNA sequence was not provided. The germline V gene (reference sequence) sets CDR1 to DFQATT and CDR2 to SNEGSKA. From each donor, an approximately 2.3 ml peripheral blood sample was collected into PAXgene tubes and kept at -80 degrees C. Total RNA was isolated from whole blood with the PAXgene blood miRNA kit on an automated QIAcube, without T cell sorting. Peripheral blood from monozygotic twin pairs who were concordant or discordant for inflammatory bowel disease underwent deep TCRalpha and TCRbeta repertoire profiling using unique molecular barcoding. For every twin pair, smoking habits were documented, and each individual was categorised as a current, former or never smoker. This entry is derived from a study of monozygotic twins with inflammatory bowel disease (dated by TCRdb to between 2018 and 2021). For context, the study as a whole: In total, around 28 monozygotic twin pairs made up the full study: 19 Danish pairs, all IBD-discordant, plus nine German pairs, of which four were IBD-concordant and five were IBD-discordant. The search for disease-associated traits relied mainly on comparing, within discordant pairs, IBD patients with their genetically identical healthy co-twins. Each individual had, on average, about 151 000 unique TCRalpha sequences and 181 000 unique TCRbeta sequences available for analysis. What the authors observed across the whole study: IBD patients shared fewer clonotypes with other individuals than healthy twins did, most markedly in patients showing signs of disease activity. The analysis was unable to tell different T cell subtypes apart. No difference in repertoire similarity was observed between concordant and discordant twins, possibly owing to limited statistical power. Measured by the inverse Simpson index, TCRbeta repertoire diversity was lower in IBD patients than in their healthy co-twins. The results gave no support for a single strong signal or clonotype linked to IBD. Because patients received different immunosuppressive treatments, the repertoires may have picked up extra background noise and variability between individuals.

The TCR comes from a human donor with ulcerative colitis or Crohn's disease, or a healthy co-twin of an affected twin (not recorded which). This sequence uses TRBV20-1 and TRBJ2-3. The specimen was blood. The CDR3 region reads CSAKGSSTDTQYF.